What follows describes a single TCR beta chain. Arm-PCR of CDR3 regions and iRepertoire HTBI primers were used to build TCR beta libraries. TCRdb reprocessed the multiplex PCR reads with MiXCR, giving one entry per CDR3 protein. In the table there are 400,000 to 650,000 distinct CDR3 sequences, about 15% of which are singletons. These data belong to a study of regulatory T cells in long-lasting Graves disease. The time point was: newly diagnosed GD, antithyroid drugs for less than 3 months. PBMC-extracted RNA yielded the TCR library. CDR1 and CDR2 (germline): MGHRA, YSYEKL. The CDR3 sequence is 15 residues long. The V gene end was trimmed by 1 base and the J gene end by 7 bases; junction bases not matched to a gene: 6. These data also featured in a second study, about T cells in Graves' hyperthyroidism and ophthalmopathy. Turning to that study: Most thyroid clonotypes expanded above 0.001 were also detected in blood.

The origin of this receptor is a woman aged 35-65 years with Graves disease. Sequencing used peripheral blood mononuclear cells (PBMCs), obtained at new diagnosis, from a patient treated with antithyroid drugs. V usage is TRBV4-1 and J usage is TRBJ2-1; 8 nucleotides align to TRBD2. This chain's CDR3 is CASSQVTGGQNEQFF. DNA of the CDR3: TGCGCCAGCAGCCAAGTAACGGGGGGGCAGAATGAGCAGTTCTTC.